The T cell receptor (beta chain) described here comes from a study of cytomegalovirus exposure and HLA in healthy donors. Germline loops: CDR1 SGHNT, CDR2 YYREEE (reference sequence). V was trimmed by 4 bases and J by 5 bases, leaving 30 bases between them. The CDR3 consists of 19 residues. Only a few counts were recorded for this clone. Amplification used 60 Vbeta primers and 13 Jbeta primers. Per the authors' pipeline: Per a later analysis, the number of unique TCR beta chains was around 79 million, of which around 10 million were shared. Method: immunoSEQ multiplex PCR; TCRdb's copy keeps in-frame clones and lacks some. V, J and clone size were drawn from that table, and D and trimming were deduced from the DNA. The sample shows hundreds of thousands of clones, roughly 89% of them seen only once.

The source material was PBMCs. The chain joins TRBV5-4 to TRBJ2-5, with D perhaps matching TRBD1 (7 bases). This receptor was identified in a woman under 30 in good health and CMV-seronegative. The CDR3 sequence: CASSPGDRRAGGISETQYF. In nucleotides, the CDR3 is TGTGCCAGCAGCCCGGGTGATAGGAGGGCAGGGGGAATTTCTGAGACCCAGTACTTC.